The sequence of this TCR beta chain was determined in a study of blood T cell repertoires in COVID-19. Methods used by the authors: How many nucleated cells were present was estimated from reference gene primer amplification. The protocol was immunoSEQ multiplex PCR, while the TCRdb copy is restricted to in-frame clones and leaves out a portion. V, J and clone size reflect that table, while D and trimming were determined from the DNA. The data hold 250,000 to 350,000 clones, with nearly 90% observed a single time. Participants had their cohort set by participant-reported clinical history. The sample was PBMCs or T cells enriched from blood (not recorded which). This receptor was taken from a woman between 18 and 29 years old with acute COVID-19.

The CDR3 sequence is CSVEDREAFF. CDR3 nucleotide sequence: TGCAGCGTTGAAGACAGGGAAGCTTTCTTT. J is TRBJ1-1 and V is TRBV29-1; no clear D gene. The CDR3 length is 10 residues. V lost 0 bases and J 8 bases, leaving 4 bases between the germline ends. CDR1 is SQVTM and CDR2 is ANQGSEA in the germline V gene.